This entry concerns a single T cell receptor beta chain. The record originates from a study of immune characterization of retroperitoneal liposarcoma. The CDR3 covers 11 residues. The germline gives CDR1 MNHNS, CDR2 SASEGT. TCRdb re-analysed the PCR reads in MiXCR, keeping a single row per CDR3 protein. The table lists 3,100 or so distinct CDR3 sequences, about 40% of them singletons. The source is a male donor with retroperitoneal liposarcoma. The sequenced sample consisted of tumor tissue. This rearrangement joins TRBV6-1 to TRBJ2-1, with D maybe TRBD1 (5 bases). The DNA end favors TRBJ2-5, so the J call may be wrong. The CDR3 DNA sequence: TGTGCCAGCAGGACAGAAGAGACCCAGTACTTC. Translating gives CASRTEETQYF.